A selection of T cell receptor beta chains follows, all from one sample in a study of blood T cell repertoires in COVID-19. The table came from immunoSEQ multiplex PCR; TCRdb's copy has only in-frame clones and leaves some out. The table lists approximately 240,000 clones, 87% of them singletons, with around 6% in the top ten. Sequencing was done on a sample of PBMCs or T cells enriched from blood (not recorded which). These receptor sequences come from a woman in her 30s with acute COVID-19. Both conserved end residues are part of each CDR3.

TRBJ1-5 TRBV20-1 CSASETANQPQHF
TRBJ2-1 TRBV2 CASSVLANQFF
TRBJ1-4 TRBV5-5 CASGRTGLTTNEKLFF
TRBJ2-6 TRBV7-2 CASSLGTGYSGANVLTF
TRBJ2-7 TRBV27 CASSLSQSYEQYF
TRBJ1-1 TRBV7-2 CASSLVGRWNTEAFF
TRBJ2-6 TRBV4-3 CASSQYGPGDRANVLTF
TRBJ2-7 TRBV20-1 CSASRLATQAYEQYF
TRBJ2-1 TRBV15 CATSSCRMSGQCIYNEQFF
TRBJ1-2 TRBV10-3 CAISESAGYDGYTF
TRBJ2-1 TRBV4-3 CASSQETTGGYNEQFF
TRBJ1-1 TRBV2 CASSEGVDRGFLNTEAFF
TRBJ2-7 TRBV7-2 CASSLELTGGSYEQYF
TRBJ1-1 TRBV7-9 CASSLVVGNTEAFF
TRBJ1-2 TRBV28 CASSLHVGTGVGYGYTF
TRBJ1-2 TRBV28 CASSLDRVTYGYTF
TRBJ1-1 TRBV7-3 CASSLGQGAYTEAFF